This entry is about one T cell receptor beta chain. From around 0.4 ug of RNA, a library with molecular barcoded alpha/delta and beta/gamma adaptors was made. Each CDR3 protein gets one entry after TCRdb re-called the reads with MiXCR. The sample records 62,000 or so distinct CDR3 sequences, approximately 15% being singletons. This entry is derived from a study of read filtering for tumor transcriptome and immune sequencing. At the level of the study: IR-seq gave about 3.5 to 11 million TCR reads per sample; RNA-seq gave roughly 75 to 1,300.

The germline V gene encodes CDR1 SGHAT and CDR2 FQNNGV. Trimming took 5 bases from V and 3 from J; bases not matched to a gene: 8. This CDR3 comprises 16 residues. Sampling of bone marrow took place during active disease in every patient. Sequenced: a population of CD138-negative cells sorted from bone marrow. The chain carries TRBV11-2 and TRBJ2-3; TRBD2 matches at 10 bases. This receptor was taken from a donor over 35 with multiple myeloma. DNA of the CDR3: TGTGCCAGCAGCCCCGCGGCTAGCGGGAGTACAGATACGCAGTATTTT. This encodes CASSPAASGSTDTQYF.